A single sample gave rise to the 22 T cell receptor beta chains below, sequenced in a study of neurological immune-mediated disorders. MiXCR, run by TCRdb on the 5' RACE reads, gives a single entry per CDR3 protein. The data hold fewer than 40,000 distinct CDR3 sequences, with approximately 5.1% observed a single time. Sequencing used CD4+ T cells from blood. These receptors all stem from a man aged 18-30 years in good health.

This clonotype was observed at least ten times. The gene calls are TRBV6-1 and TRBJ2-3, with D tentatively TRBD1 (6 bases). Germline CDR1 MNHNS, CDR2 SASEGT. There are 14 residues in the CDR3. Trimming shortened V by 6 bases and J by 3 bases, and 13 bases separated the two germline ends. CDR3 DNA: TGTGCCAGCAGCCGGGACACCCGTACAGATACGCAGTATTTT. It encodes CASSRDTRTDTQYF.

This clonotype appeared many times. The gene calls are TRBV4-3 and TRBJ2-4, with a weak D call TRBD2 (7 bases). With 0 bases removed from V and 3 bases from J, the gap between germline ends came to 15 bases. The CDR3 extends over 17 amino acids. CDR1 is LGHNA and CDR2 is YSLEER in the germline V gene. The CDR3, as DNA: TGCGCCAGCAGCCAAGAGCAGGCGGGGGCCAACAAAAACATTCAGTACTTC. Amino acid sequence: CASSQEQAGANKNIQYF.

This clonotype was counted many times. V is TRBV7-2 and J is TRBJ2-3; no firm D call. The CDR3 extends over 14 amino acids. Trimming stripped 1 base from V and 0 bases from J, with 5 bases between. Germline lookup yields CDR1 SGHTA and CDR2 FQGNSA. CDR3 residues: CASSLGWSTDTQYF. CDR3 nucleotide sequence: TGTGCCAGCAGCTTAGGTTGGAGCACAGATACGCAGTATTTT.

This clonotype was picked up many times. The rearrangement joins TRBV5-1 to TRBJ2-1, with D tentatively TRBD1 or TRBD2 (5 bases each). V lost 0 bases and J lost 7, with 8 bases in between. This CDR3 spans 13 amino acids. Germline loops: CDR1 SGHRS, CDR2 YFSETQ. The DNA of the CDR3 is TGCGCCAGCAGCTTGGGGGACGGAAATGAGCAGTTCTTC. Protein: CASSLGDGNEQFF.

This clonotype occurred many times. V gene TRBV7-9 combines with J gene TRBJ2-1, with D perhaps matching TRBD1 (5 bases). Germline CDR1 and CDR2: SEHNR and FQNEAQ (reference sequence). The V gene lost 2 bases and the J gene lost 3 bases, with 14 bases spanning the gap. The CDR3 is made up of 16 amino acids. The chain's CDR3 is CASSLLAGFIYNEQFF. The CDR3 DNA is TGTGCCAGCAGCTTATTGGCAGGGTTCATCTACAATGAGCAGTTCTTC.

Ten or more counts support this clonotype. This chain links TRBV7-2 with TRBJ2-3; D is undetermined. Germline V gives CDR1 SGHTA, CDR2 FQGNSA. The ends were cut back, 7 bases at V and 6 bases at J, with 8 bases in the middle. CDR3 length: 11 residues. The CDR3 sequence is CASTVRDTQYF. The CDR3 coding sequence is TGTGCCAGCACCGTTAGGGATACGCAGTATTTT.

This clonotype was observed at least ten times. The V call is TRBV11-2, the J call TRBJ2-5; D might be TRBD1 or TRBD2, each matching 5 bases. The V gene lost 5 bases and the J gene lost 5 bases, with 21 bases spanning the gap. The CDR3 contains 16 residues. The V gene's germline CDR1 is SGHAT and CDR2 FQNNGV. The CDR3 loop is CASSDIGTEARETQYF. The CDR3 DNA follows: TGTGCCAGCAGCGACATCGGGACCGAGGCTCGGGAGACCCAGTACTTC.

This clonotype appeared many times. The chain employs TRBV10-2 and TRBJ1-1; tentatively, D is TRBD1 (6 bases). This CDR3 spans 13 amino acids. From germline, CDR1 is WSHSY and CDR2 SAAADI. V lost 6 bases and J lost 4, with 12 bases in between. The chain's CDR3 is CASSRDIATEAFF. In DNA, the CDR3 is TGCGCCAGCAGCCGGGACATCGCCACTGAAGCTTTCTTT.

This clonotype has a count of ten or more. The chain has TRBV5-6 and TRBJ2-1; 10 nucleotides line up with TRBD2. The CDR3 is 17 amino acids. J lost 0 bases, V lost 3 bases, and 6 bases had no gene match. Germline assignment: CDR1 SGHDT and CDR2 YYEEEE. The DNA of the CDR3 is TGTGCCAGCAGCTCGAGACTAGCGGGTACCTCCTACAATGAGCAGTTCTTC. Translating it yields CASSSRLAGTSYNEQFF.

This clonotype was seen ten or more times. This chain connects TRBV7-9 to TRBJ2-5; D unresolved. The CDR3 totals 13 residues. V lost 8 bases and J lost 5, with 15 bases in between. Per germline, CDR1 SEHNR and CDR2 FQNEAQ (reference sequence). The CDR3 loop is CASSWTETETQYF. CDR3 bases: TGTGCCAGCTCTTGGACGGAAACGGAGACCCAGTACTTC.

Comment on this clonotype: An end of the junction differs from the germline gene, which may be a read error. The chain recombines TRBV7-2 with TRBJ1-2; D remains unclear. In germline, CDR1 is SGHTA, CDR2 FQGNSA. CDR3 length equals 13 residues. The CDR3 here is CASNLGYGYGYTF. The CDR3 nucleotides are TGTGCCAGCAACTTAGGGTATGGATATGGCTACACCTTC.

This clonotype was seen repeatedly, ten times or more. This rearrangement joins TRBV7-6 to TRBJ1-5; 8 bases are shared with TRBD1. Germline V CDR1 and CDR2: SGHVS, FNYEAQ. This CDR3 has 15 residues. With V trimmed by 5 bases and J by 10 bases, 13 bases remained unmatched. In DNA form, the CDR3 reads TGTGCCAGCAGCCCCACCGGCGGACAGGGTTACCCCCAGCATTTT. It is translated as CASSPTGGQGYPQHF.

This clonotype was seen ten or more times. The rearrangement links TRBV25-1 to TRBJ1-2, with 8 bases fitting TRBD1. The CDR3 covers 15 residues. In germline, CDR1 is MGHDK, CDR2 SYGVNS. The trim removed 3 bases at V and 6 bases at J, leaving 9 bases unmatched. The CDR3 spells CASSEWDRKVDGYTF. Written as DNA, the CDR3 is TGTGCCAGCAGTGAGTGGGACAGGAAAGTGGATGGCTACACCTTC.

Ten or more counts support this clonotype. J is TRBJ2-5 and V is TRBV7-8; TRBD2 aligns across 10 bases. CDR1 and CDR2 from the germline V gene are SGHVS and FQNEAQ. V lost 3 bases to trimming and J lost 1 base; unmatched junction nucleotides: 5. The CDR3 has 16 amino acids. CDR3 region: CASSFNSGGIQETQYF. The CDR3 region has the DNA TGTGCCAGCAGCTTCAATAGCGGGGGGATCCAAGAGACCCAGTACTTC.

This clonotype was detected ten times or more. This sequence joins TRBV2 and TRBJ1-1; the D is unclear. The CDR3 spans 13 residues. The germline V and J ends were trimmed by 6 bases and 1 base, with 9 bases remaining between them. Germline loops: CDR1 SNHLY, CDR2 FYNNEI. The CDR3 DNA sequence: TGTGCCAGCAGCGCCAACGGGAACACTGAAGCTTTCTTT. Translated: CASSANGNTEAFF. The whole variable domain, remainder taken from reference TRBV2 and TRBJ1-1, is EPEVTQTPSHQVTQMGQEVILRCVPISNHLYFYWYRQILGQKVEFLVSFYNNEISEKSEIFDDQFSVERPDGSNFTLKIRSTKLEDSAMYFCASSANGNTEAFFGQGTRLTVV.

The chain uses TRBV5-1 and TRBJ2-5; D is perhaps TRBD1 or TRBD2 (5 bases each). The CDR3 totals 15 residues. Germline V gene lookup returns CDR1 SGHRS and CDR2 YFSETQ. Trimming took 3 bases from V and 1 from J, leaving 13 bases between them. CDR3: CASSSTGTAQETQYF. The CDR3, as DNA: TGCGCCAGCAGCTCCACGGGGACGGCCCAAGAGACCCAGTACTTC.

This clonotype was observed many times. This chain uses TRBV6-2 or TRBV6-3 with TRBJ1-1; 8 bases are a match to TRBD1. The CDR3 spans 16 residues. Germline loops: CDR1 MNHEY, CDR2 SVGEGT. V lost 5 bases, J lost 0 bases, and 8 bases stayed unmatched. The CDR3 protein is CASSRRQGSMNTEAFF. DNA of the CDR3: TGTGCCAGCAGTAGACGACAGGGGAGCATGAACACTGAAGCTTTCTTT.

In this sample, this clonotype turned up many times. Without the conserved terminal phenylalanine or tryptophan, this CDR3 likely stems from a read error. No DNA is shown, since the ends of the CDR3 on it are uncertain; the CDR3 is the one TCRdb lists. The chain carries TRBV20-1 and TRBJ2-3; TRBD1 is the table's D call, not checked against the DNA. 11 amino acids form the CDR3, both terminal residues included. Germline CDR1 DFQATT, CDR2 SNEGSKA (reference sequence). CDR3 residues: CSASRLTGASV.

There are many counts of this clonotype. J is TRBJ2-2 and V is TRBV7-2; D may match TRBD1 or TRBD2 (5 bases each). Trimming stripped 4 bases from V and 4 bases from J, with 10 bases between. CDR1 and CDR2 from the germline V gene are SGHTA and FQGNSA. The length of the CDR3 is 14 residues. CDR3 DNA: TGTGCCAGCAGCTGGGACGAGCCCACCGGGGAGCTGTTTTTT. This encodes CASSWDEPTGELFF.

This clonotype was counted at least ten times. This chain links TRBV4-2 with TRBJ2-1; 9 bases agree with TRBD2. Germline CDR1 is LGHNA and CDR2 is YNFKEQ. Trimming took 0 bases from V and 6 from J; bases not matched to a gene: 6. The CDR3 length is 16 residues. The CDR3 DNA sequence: TGTGCCAGCAGCCAAGATCCGAGCGGGGGGAGCAATGAGCAGTTCTTC. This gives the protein CASSQDPSGGSNEQFF.

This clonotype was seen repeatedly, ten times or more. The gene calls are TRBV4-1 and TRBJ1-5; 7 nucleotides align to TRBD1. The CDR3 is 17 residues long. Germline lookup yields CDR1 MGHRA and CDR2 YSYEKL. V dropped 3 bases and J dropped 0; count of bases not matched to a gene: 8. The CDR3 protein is CASSQNRGGPSNQPQHF. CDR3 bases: TGCGCCAGCAGCCAGAACAGGGGAGGTCCTAGCAATCAGCCCCAGCATTTT.

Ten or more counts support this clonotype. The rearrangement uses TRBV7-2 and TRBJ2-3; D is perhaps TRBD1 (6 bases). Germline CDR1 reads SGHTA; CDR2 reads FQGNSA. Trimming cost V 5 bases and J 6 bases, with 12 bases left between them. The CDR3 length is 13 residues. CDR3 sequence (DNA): TGTGCCAGCAGCCCCAGACAGGTTGATACGCAGTATTTT. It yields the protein CASSPRQVDTQYF.